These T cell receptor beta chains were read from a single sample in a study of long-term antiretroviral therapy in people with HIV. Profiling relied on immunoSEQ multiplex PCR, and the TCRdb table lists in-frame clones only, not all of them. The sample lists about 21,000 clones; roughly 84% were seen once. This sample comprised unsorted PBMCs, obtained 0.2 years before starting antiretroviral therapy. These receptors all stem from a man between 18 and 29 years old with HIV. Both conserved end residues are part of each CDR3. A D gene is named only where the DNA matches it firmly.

CASRSDTEAFF TGTGCCAGCAGGTCGGACACTGAAGCTTTCTTT TRBJ1-1 11 TRBV6-6 -
CAISESPQSGNTIYF TGTGCCATCAGTGAGTCTCCCCAGTCTGGAAACACCATATATTTT TRBJ1-3 15 TRBV10-3 -
CASSLGHNYGYTF TGTGCCAGCAGCTTAGGCCATAACTATGGCTACACCTTC TRBJ1-2 13 TRBV7-6 -
CASSPREGRDTEAFF TGCGCCAGCAGCCCCCGAGAGGGGAGGGACACTGAAGCTTTCTTT TRBJ1-1 15 TRBV5-1 -
CASSLAGYYEQYF TGTGCCAGCAGCTTAGCAGGGTACTACGAGCAGTACTTC TRBJ2-7 13 TRBV7-2 -
CASSYWVSTGELFF TGTGCCAGCAGTTACTGGGTTTCCACCGGGGAGCTGTTTTTT TRBJ2-2 14 TRBV6-5 -
CASSFGPSWPQHF TGTGCCAGCAGTTTTGGGCCCTCATGGCCCCAGCATTTT TRBJ1-5 13 TRBV27 -
CASSEVGGGGGTDTQYF TGTGCCAGCAGTGAAGTAGGGGGCGGTGGGGGCACAGATACGCAGTATTTT TRBJ2-3 17 TRBV6-1 TRBD1
CASQPGLAYEQYF TGTGCCAGCCAACCGGGACTAGCGTACGAGCAGTACTTC TRBJ2-7 13 TRBV7-8 TRBD2
CASTKPSGVYGYTF TGTGCCAGCACCAAGCCCAGTGGGGTCTATGGCTACACCTTC TRBJ1-2 14 TRBV2 -
CASKSLGETQYF TGTGCCAGCAAATCCTTGGGGGAGACCCAGTACTTC TRBJ2-5 12 TRBV27 -
CASSPLAGAMNTEAFF TGTGCCAGCAGCCCTCTTGCAGGTGCCATGAACACTGAAGCTTTCTTT TRBJ1-1 16 TRBV7-6 -
CASSDPSGRLYEQYF TGTGCCAGCAGTGACCCTAGCGGGAGGCTTTACGAGCAGTACTTC TRBJ2-7 15 TRBV6-4 TRBD2